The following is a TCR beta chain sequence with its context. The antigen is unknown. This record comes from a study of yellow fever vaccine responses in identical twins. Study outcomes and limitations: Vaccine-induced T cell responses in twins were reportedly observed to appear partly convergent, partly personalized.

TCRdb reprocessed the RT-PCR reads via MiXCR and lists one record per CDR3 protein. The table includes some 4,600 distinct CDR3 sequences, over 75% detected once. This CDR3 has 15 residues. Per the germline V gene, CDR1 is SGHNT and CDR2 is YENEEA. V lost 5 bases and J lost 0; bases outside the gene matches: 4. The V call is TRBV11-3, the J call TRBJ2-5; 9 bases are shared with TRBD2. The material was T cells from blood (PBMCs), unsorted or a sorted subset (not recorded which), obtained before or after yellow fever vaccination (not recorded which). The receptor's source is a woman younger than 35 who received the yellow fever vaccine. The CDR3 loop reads CASSLVAGDQETQYF. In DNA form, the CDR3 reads TGTGCCAGCAGCCTAGTAGCGGGGGACCAAGAGACCCAGTACTTC.